This T cell receptor (beta chain) was captured by sequencing in a study of response to subunit inactivated influenza vaccine (dated by TCRdb to 2016 to 2019). Study-wide context: To follow how T cells responded to a trivalent subunit inactivated influenza vaccine, the researchers relied on deep quantitative profiling of the T cell receptor repertoire. The study at large found these results: It was suggested by the authors that each seasonal influenza vaccination may recruit only a limited number of new T cells.

Libraries were constructed by RT-PCR. Sequencer: Illumina HiSeq 2500. TCRdb reanalyzed the raw reads on its own, using fastp at Q25 for trimming and MiXCR for clone calling, and kept in-frame beta chains. Each entry merges the rows of one CDR3 protein and shows their most common DNA and genes. The sample table records 500,000 or so distinct CDR3 sequences; more than 15% of these occur just once. The ten largest clones represent 3% to 3.5% of the sample. The trim is 4 bases for V and 3 bases for J, with a gap of 12 bases between the germline ends. The CDR3, cysteine through phenylalanine, is 15 amino acids long. The retained sequence is limited to the CDR3, 45 bases, with the frame set at the first base. The CDR1 and CDR2 encoded by the germline V gene (reference sequence) are LGHDT and YNNKEL. On this clonotype: It has no known antigen specificity. Base qualities were left out, and no much larger clone turns up one base away.

The material was CD4+ T cells sorted from PBMCs, obtained about 24 months after vaccination. This sequence originates from a man in his fifties or sixties who received an inactivated influenza vaccine. Donor details come from another sample of the same person, matched by shared clones. In this chain, TRBV3-1 is recombined with TRBJ2-2, with the identity of the D gene unclear. Read as DNA, the sequence is TGTGCCAGCAGCCTCTTTGGCCGTGACACCGGGGAGCTGTTTTTT. This codes for CASSLFGRDTGELFF.